These T cell receptor beta chains were read from a single sample in a study of T cell responses to AZD1222 COVID-19 vaccine. Data came from immunoSEQ multiplex PCR; TCRdb stores just in-frame clones and leaves some out. The repertoire holds some 170,000 clones, around 89% seen once, with 3.5% to 5.5% in the top ten. The sequences come from peripheral blood, collected 28 days after the second dose of the MenACWY control vaccine. The source of these receptors is an adult who received the MenACWY meningococcal vaccine as a control. CDR3s include the opening cysteine and the closing phenylalanine or tryptophan. D genes are given only for firm matches. Size tells how often a clone was seen (once, few, many) or the class of an expanded clone, and some rows leave it out.

>NA|TRBV7-2|TRBJ1-2|NA
TGTGCCAGCAGCTTGCTCCGCAATGGCTACACCTTC
CASSLLRNGYTF
>NA|TRBV14|TRBJ2-1|NA
TGTGCCAGCAGCCAATTTCTCCTGGACAATGAGCAGTTCTTC
CASSQFLLDNEQFF
>TRBD2|TRBV27|TRBJ2-5|NA
TGTGCCAGCAAGGGGAGGGTTGGAGAGACCCAGTACTTC
CASKGRVGETQYF
>NA|TRBV18|TRBJ2-1|NA
TGTGCCAGCTCACCAACTCAGGGCCACTCCAATGAGCAGTTCTTC
CASSPTQGHSNEQFF
>NA|TRBV4-3|TRBJ1-3|NA
TGCGCCAGCAGCCACAGACGGCTTCCACCAACCTCTGGAAACACCATATATTTT
CASSHRRLPPTSGNTIYF
>TRBD2|TRBV30|TRBJ2-1|NA
TGTGCCTGGCTAGCGGGAGGGATAACATACAATGAGCAGTTCTTC
CAWLAGGITYNEQFF
>TRBD2|TRBV4-3|TRBJ2-1|once
TGCGCCAGCAGCCAAGACGGGCTAGCGGGAGGGCCGAATAACAATGAGCAGTTCTTC
CASSQDGLAGGPNNNEQFF
>NA|TRBV4-3|TRBJ1-1|NA
TGCGCCAGCAGCCGATTAGGACAGATGAACACTGAAGCTTTCTTT
CASSRLGQMNTEAFF
>NA|TRBV5-4|TRBJ1-1|NA
TGTGCCTTCGGGGGGGCCACTGAAGCTTTCTTT
CAFGGATEAFF
>NA|TRBV28|TRBJ1-5|NA
TGTGCCACTGCAGGGGTTATAGGGCCCCAGCATTTT
CATAGVIGPQHF
>TRBD2|TRBV3-1/TRBV3-2|TRBJ2-1|NA
TGTGCCAGCAGCCAGGCGATACTAGCGGGAAGTTTTCTGTTGACGTACAATGAGCAGTTCTTC
CASSQAILAGSFLLTYNEQFF
>TRBD2|TRBV9|TRBJ2-2|NA
TGTGCCAGCAGCCCCCGAGGGCAGCGGGAGGGCGGGGAGCTGTTTTTT
CASSPRGQREGGELFF
>NA|TRBV10-2|TRBJ1-5|NA
TGCGCCAGCAGTGAGAACAGGGACCAGCCCCAGCATTTT
CASSENRDQPQHF
>NA|TRBV2|TRBJ1-5|NA
TGTGCCAGCAGTGCATTCGGGACGAGCAATCAGCCCCAGCATTTT
CASSAFGTSNQPQHF
>TRBD2|TRBV27|TRBJ2-7|few
TGTGCCAGCAGTCTAGGGACTAGCGGGAGCAGGAACGAGCAGTACTTC
CASSLGTSGSRNEQYF
>TRBD1|TRBV28|TRBJ1-2|NA
TGTGCCAGCGGTTCCTCAGGGGGACCAGTCCTCTTAGGGGGCTACACCTTC
CASGSSGGPVLLGGYTF
>NA|TRBV10-3|TRBJ2-5|NA
TGTGCCACCCGCCCCTACAGGGAATCAAGGGAAGAGACCCAGTACTTC
CATRPYRESREETQYF
>TRBD1|TRBV6-5|TRBJ1-2|few
TGTGCCAGCAGTTACTCAGCGGGACAGGGGTATGGCTACACCTTC
CASSYSAGQGYGYTF
>NA|TRBV9|TRBJ1-5|NA
TGTGCCAGCGGCCACATCAATCAGCCCCAGCATTTT
CASGHINQPQHF
>TRBD1|TRBV24-1|TRBJ1-1|NA
TGTGCCACCAGTGGGGACAGGCACGCTGAAGCTTTCTTT
CATSGDRHAEAFF
>NA|TRBV6-5|TRBJ1-3|NA
TGTGCCAGCGGACCAGTTGGAAACACCATATATTTT
CASGPVGNTIYF
>NA|TRBV6-5|TRBJ1-3|NA
TGTGCCAGCCGCTCGGGACAAGTCTCTGGAAACACCATATATTTT
CASRSGQVSGNTIYF
>NA|TRBV28|TRBJ2-7|NA
TGTGCCAGCAGTCCCGGGGACCACTTCTACGAGCAGTACTTC
CASSPGDHFYEQYF
>NA|TRBV28|TRBJ1-1|NA
TGTGCCAGCAATGGGCCAGCGTATGAAGCTTTCTTT
CASNGPAYEAFF
>TRBD1|TRBV5-1|TRBJ1-1|NA
TGCGCCAGCAGCTCCCCGGACAGGGGGCCTGCGAACACTGAAGCTTTCTTT
CASSSPDRGPANTEAFF
>NA|TRBV28|TRBJ1-2|NA
TGTGCCAGCTCCGTCGGAGACTATGGCTACACCTTC
CASSVGDYGYTF
>NA|TRBV5-4|TRBJ2-7|NA
TGTGCCAGCAGCTCCCGGGGAGTCGGCTACGAGCAGTACTTC
CASSSRGVGYEQYF
>NA|TRBV14|TRBJ2-3|few
TGTGCCAGCGGACGGCTCAGTAGCACAGATACGCAGTATTTT
CASGRLSSTDTQYF
>TRBD1|TRBV4-3|TRBJ1-4|NA
TGCGCCAGCAGCCAAGTCCGACAGGGTTCTAATGAAAAACTGTTTTTT
CASSQVRQGSNEKLFF
>TRBD2|TRBV9|TRBJ2-7|NA
TGTGCCAGCACCGTAGGCGGGAGCGCCTACGAGCAGTACTTC
CASTVGGSAYEQYF
>NA|TRBV18|TRBJ1-5|NA
TGTGCCAGCTCACCGGGCCGGTCTGGCCAGCCCCAGCATTTT
CASSPGRSGQPQHF
>NA|TRBV30|TRBJ1-5|NA
TGTGCCTGGAGTGTCGGGACGTCAGGGTATGGGAGCAATCAGCCCCAGCATTTT
CAWSVGTSGYGSNQPQHF
>TRBD2|TRBV5-1|TRBJ2-7|NA
TGCGCCAGCAGCTCCACAGGAGCGGGAGGTAACGAGCAGTACTTC
CASSSTGAGGNEQYF
>NA|TRBV24-1|TRBJ1-2|NA
TGTGCCACCAGTGAGAACTCGGGAGGCTACACCTTC
CATSENSGGYTF
>TRBD2|TRBV7-2|TRBJ2-5|NA
TGTGCCAGCAGGCCGGGACTAGCGGGCCGCCAGGGAACCCAGTACTTC
CASRPGLAGRQGTQYF
>TRBD1|TRBV6-5|TRBJ2-7|NA
TGTGCCAGCAGTTACTCGGGGGACAGCGGCTACTACGAGCAGTACTTC
CASSYSGDSGYYEQYF
>NA|TRBV19|TRBJ2-7|once
TGTGCCAGTAGTAGGAGTAGGGAAACCTACGAGCAGTACTTC
CASSRSRETYEQYF